The sequence of this TCR beta chain was determined in a study of T cell responses to AZD1222 COVID-19 vaccine. The data were produced by immunoSEQ multiplex PCR, yet TCRdb's version contains in-frame clones alone and is incomplete. The repertoire holds around 180,000 clones, with around 89% as singletons. CDR1 is MNHEY and CDR2 is SVGEGT in the germline V gene. The ends lost 6 bases at V and 5 bases at J; junction bases unmatched: 24. The CDR3 runs 20 residues. The chain carries TRBV6-2 or TRBV6-3 and TRBJ1-4; 7 bases fit TRBD1. The TCR sequence derives from an adult in good health. The sequences come from peripheral blood, collected on day 0 of AZD1222 vaccination. CDR3 loop: CASSKRRQGVGPVGNEKLFF. The CDR3 region has the DNA TGTGCCAGCAGCAAGAGAAGACAGGGAGTTGGTCCCGTGGGGAATGAAAAACTGTTTTTT.